Presented here are 18 T cell receptor beta chains from one specimen sequenced in a study of cytomegalovirus exposure and HLA in healthy donors. Primers included in the PCR were 60 Vbeta and 13 Jbeta primers. Measured with immunoSEQ multiplex PCR; TCRdb has only the in-frame clones, and not every one. This sample's table reports about 150,000 clones. Sequencing used PBMCs. The receptor source for this set is a young man in good health and CMV-seronegative.

This sequence joins TRBV5-6 and TRBJ2-7; 7 nucleotides agree with TRBD1. Unmatched junction bases numbered 13, after V lost 3 bases and J lost 4 bases. CDR3 size: 16 residues. The germline gives CDR1 SGHDT, CDR2 YYEEEE. The CDR3 loop reads CASSSTTTGSIYEQYF. The DNA for the CDR3 is TGTGCCAGCAGCTCGACCACGACAGGGAGTATTTACGAGCAGTACTTC. Combining the CDR3 with reference TRBV5-6 and TRBJ2-7 gives the whole variable domain DAGVTQSPTHLIKTRGQQVTLRCSPKSGHDTVSWYQQALGQGPQFIFQYYEEEERQRGNFPDRFSGHQFPNYSSELNVNALLLGDSALYLCASSSTTTGSIYEQYFGPGTRLTVT.

The V gene is TRBV27, the J gene TRBJ1-5; perhaps TRBD1 as D (5 bases). This CDR3 is 14 amino acids long. V was trimmed by 5 bases and J by 5 bases, leaving 13 bases between them. In germline, CDR1 is MNHEY, CDR2 SMNVEV (reference sequence). DNA of the CDR3: TGTGCCAGCAGTCCAGACAGACGGCATCAGCCCCAGCATTTT. This translates into CASSPDRRHQPQHF.

CDR3 bases: TGTGCCAGCGGCATTTACAATGAGCAGTTCTTC. Its translation: CASGIYNEQFF. This chain uses TRBV6-1 with TRBJ2-1, with D unclear. The CDR3 loop spans 11 amino acids. Deletions cut 8 bases from V and 4 bases from J, with 6 bases between. The germline CDR1 and CDR2 sequences are MNHNS and SASEGT.

The chain employs TRBV29-1 and TRBJ1-5; no clear D. V was trimmed by 4 bases and J by 9 bases, leaving 16 bases between them. The CDR3 is 13 residues long. Germline CDR1 is SQVTM and CDR2 is ANQGSEA. The CDR3 coding sequence is TGCAGCGTTGTTAGGTCCGAGAGGGTGCCCCAGCATTTT. It codes for CSVVRSERVPQHF. The full variable domain, its missing parts supplied by reference TRBV29-1 and TRBJ1-5, is SAVISQKPSRDICQRGTSLTIQCQVDSQVTMMFWYRQQPGQSLTLIATANQGSEATYESGFVIDKFPISRPNLTFSTLTVSNMSPEDSSIYLCSVVRSERVPQHFGDGTRLSIL.

V is TRBV10-3 and J is TRBJ2-1; no firm D call. This CDR3 region has 21 residues. The germline V gene has CDR1 ENHRY and CDR2 SYGVKD. The V end was cut by 3 bases, the J end by 0 bases, with 27 bases between. The CDR3 here is CAISDLRQTKIQSSSYNEQFF. In DNA form, the CDR3 reads TGTGCCATCAGTGACCTCCGACAAACCAAAATACAGAGTAGCTCCTACAATGAGCAGTTCTTC.

The chain employs TRBV4-2 and TRBJ2-7, with D unresolved. V was clipped by 0 bases and J by 3 bases, with 9 bases between them. This CDR3 is 14 amino acids long. Germline assignment: CDR1 LGHNA and CDR2 YNFKEQ. CDR3 DNA: TGTGCCAGCAGCCAAGATCGAGCCGGCTACGAGCAGTACTTC. Translation gives CASSQDRAGYEQYF.

The J gene is TRBJ1-1, the V gene TRBV6-1; 9 nucleotides line up with TRBD1. CDR1 is MNHNS and CDR2 is SASEGT in the germline V gene. The ends lost 2 bases at V and 10 bases at J; junction bases unmatched: 8. This CDR3 region has 14 residues. Here the CDR3 DNA reads TGTGCCAGCAGTGAATTCAACAGGGGGCAAAGAGCTTTCTTT. The encoded protein is CASSEFNRGQRAFF.

The V call is TRBV29-1, the J call TRBJ1-1, with 8 bases matching TRBD1. The germline CDR1 and CDR2 sequences are SQVTM and ANQGSEA. J lost 3 bases, V lost 7 bases, and 7 bases had no gene match. The CDR3 has 13 residues. CDR3 nucleotides: TGCAGCGCTGCTCAGGGGGCGGACACTGAAGCTTTCTTT. This translates into CSAAQGADTEAFF.

The genes are TRBV14 and TRBJ2-1; TRBD2 might be the D (6 bases). Germline CDR1 is SGHDN and CDR2 is FVKESK. This CDR3 spans 14 amino acids. V was cut by 1 base and J by 6 bases, with 10 bases left in between. The CDR3 bases are TGTGCCAGCAGCCAAGGAGCGACTAGCAATGAGCAGTTCTTC. Its translation: CASSQGATSNEQFF.

This chain joins TRBV6-4 and TRBJ2-3, with TRBD2 as a possible D gene (5 bases). The CDR3 length is 14 residues. Germline V CDR1 and CDR2: MRHNA, SNTAGT. Between the trimmed V and J ends, which lost 2 bases and 2 bases, there was a span of 8 bases. The CDR3 loop is CASSDNGNTDTQYF. The CDR3 DNA sequence: TGTGCCAGCAGTGACAACGGGAACACAGATACGCAGTATTTT.

The chain joins TRBV27 to TRBJ1-3; 7 bases fit TRBD1. CDR3 length equals 15 residues. The trim removed 4 bases at V and 1 base at J, leaving 4 bases unmatched. CDR1 and CDR2 from the germline V gene are MNHEY and SMNVEV (reference sequence). The CDR3 bases are TGTGCCAGCAGTTCAAACAGGGGATCTGGAAACACCATATATTTT. It is translated as CASSSNRGSGNTIYF.

This rearrangement joins TRBV2 to TRBJ1-4; tentatively, D is TRBD1 (5 bases). CDR3 length: 15 residues. Trimming shortened V by 7 bases and J by 5 bases, and 17 bases separated the two germline ends. Germline V gene data show CDR1 as SNHLY and CDR2 as FYNNEI. The CDR3 spells CASTDPQGTNEKLFF. The CDR3 nucleotides read TGTGCCAGCACTGACCCCCAGGGTACCAATGAAAAACTGTTTTTT. Full variable domain (missing parts from reference TRBV2 and TRBJ1-4): EPEVTQTPSHQVTQMGQEVILRCVPISNHLYFYWYRQILGQKVEFLVSFYNNEISEKSEIFDDQFSVERPDGSNFTLKIRSTKLEDSAMYFCASTDPQGTNEKLFFGSGTQLSVL.

The rearrangement joins TRBV6-7 to TRBJ1-1; the D gene is possibly TRBD1 (5 bases). TRBV6-7 is noted as an ORF with a role that remains uncertain. Trimming pared 9 bases from V and 3 bases from J, leaving 14 bases between. The length of the CDR3 is 13 residues. In DNA form, the CDR3 reads TGTGCCAGTACGGGGGGGGTGCACACTGAAGCTTTCTTT. Translating it yields CASTGGVHTEAFF.

The chain employs TRBV5-1 and TRBJ2-5, with TRBD2 as a possible D gene (6 bases). V was trimmed by 3 bases and J by 5 bases, leaving 23 bases between them. The V gene's germline CDR1 is SGHRS and CDR2 YFSETQ. CDR3 length equals 17 residues. CDR3 loop: CASSSTGLSVKGETQYF. The CDR3 DNA sequence: TGCGCCAGCAGCTCTACCGGACTATCGGTAAAGGGGGAGACCCAGTACTTC. The complete variable domain, with remaining parts taken from reference TRBV5-1 and TRBJ2-5, reads KAGVTQTPRYLIKTRGQQVTLSCSPISGHRSVSWYQQTPGQGLQFLFEYFSETQRNKGNFPGRFSGRQFSNSRSEMNVSTLELGDSALYLCASSSTGLSVKGETQYFGPGTRLLVL.

The chain employs TRBV27 and TRBJ2-5; TRBD1 matches 9 bases. V trimming: 2 bases; J trimming: 10 bases; junction bases outside the gene matches: 5. CDR3 length: 13 amino acids. Germline CDR1 is MNHEY and CDR2 is SMNVEV (reference sequence). In nucleotides, the CDR3 is TGTGCCAGCAGTTTAGCGACAGGGGGATTCCAGTACTTC. Its translation is CASSLATGGFQYF.

The chain has TRBV6-5 and TRBJ1-1, with D hard to call. The CDR3 extends over 13 amino acids. Germline CDR1 reads MNHEY; CDR2 reads SVGAGI. V was cut by 8 bases and J by 1 base, with 11 bases left in between. The CDR3 DNA reads as TGTGCCAGCTCCTTCACAGAGAACACTGAAGCTTTCTTT. Protein sequence: CASSFTENTEAFF.

The chain employs TRBV6-6 and TRBJ2-3; 11 nucleotides align to TRBD2. V lost 6 bases, J lost 2 bases, and 7 bases stayed unmatched. The CDR3 extends over 16 amino acids. Looked up from germline, CDR1 is MNHNY and CDR2 is SVGAGI (reference sequence). CDR3 DNA sequence: TGTGCCAGCAGCCAACCGGGACTAGCGGCCACAGATACGCAGTATTTT. It codes for CASSQPGLAATDTQYF.

V gene TRBV19 combines with J gene TRBJ2-1, with TRBD1 identical over 11 bases. The CDR3 consists of 18 residues. Germline V gene lookup returns CDR1 LNHDA and CDR2 SQIVND (reference sequence). The trim removed 7 bases at V and 2 bases at J, leaving 13 bases unmatched. CDR3 in DNA: TGTGCCAGTAATCCCGGGACAGGGGGGCAACTGGCCTACAATGAGCAGTTCTTC. Its protein is CASNPGTGGQLAYNEQFF. Full variable domain (rest looked up from reference TRBV19 and TRBJ2-1): DGGITQSPKYLFRKEGQNVTLSCEQNLNHDAMYWYRQDPGQGLRLIYYSQIVNDFQKGDIAEGYSVSREKKESFPLTVTSAQKNPTAFYLCASNPGTGGQLAYNEQFFGPGTRLTVL.